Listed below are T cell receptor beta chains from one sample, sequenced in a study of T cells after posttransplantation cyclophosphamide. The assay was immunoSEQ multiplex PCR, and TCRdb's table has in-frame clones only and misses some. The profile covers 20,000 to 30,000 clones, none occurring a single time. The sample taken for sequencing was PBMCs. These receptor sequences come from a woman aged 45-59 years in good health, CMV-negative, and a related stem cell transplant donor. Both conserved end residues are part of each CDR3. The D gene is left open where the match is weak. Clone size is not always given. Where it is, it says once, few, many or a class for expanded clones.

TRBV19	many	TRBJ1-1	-	CASTPQGRGTEAFF	TGTGCCAGTACCCCCCAGGGCAGAGGCACTGAAGCTTTCTTT
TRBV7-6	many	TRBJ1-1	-	CASSLAAPNTEAFF	TGTGCCAGCAGCTTAGCGGCCCCCAACACTGAAGCTTTCTTT
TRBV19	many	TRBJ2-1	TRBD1	CASSIDRGRGFSLYNEQFF	TGTGCCAGTAGTATAGATCGGGGCAGGGGGTTCTCCCTTTACAATGAGCAGTTCTTC
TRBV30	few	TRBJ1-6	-	CAWSVSQGNSPLHF	TGTGCCTGGAGTGTTTCGCAGGGGAATTCACCCCTCCACTTT
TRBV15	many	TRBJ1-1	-	CATSRENGGTEAFF	TGTGCCACCAGCAGAGAGAACGGAGGCACTGAAGCTTTCTTT
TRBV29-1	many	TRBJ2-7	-	CSARTGNEQYF	TGCAGCGCCCGTACAGGGAACGAGCAGTACTTC
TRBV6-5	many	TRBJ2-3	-	CASSSTGTRDTQYF	TGTGCCAGCAGTTCAACGGGGACAAGAGATACGCAGTATTTT
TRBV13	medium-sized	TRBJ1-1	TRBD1	CASSLKQGTGAFF	TGTGCCAGCAGCTTAAAACAGGGGACCGGAGCTTTCTTT
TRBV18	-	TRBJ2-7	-	CASSPPSRNYEQYF	TGTGCCAGCTCACCACCGTCACGGAACTACGAGCAGTACTTC
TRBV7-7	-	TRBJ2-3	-	CASSLASADTQYF	TGTGCCAGCAGCTTAGCTAGCGCAGATACGCAGTATTTT
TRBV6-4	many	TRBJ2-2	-	CASSERFGPGELFF	TGTGCCAGCAGTGAGCGATTTGGGCCCGGGGAGCTGTTTTTT
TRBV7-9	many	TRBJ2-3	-	CASSTGFGSTDTQYF	TGTGCCAGCAGCACAGGGTTCGGTTCTACAGATACGCAGTATTTT
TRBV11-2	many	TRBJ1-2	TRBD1	CASSRTDRGHRGYTF	TGTGCCAGCAGCCGGACGGACAGGGGGCATAGGGGCTACACCTTC
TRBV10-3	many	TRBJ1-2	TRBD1	CAISEQGGDGGYTF	TGTGCCATCAGTGAGCAGGGGGGCGACGGTGGCTACACCTTC
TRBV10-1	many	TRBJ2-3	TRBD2	CASSEPPPSGRIDTQYF	TGCGCCAGCAGTGAGCCCCCCCCTAGCGGGAGGATAGATACGCAGTATTTT
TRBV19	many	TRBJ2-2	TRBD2	CASSIAGGGTGELFF	TGTGCCAGTAGTATAGCGGGGGGAGGTACCGGGGAGCTGTTTTTT
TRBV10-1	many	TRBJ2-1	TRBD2	CASSEPGTSGRNEQFF	TGCGCCAGCAGTGAGCCTGGGACTAGCGGCCGCAATGAGCAGTTCTTC
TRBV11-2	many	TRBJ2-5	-	CASSLTMGPKETQYF	TGTGCCAGCAGCTTAACCATGGGGCCGAAAGAGACCCAGTACTTC
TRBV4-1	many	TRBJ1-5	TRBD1	CASSQTGGDQPQHF	TGCGCCAGCAGCCAAACAGGGGGGGATCAGCCCCAGCATTTT
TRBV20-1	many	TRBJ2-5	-	CSAWLQGTQYF	TGCAGTGCTTGGTTACAGGGGACCCAGTACTTC
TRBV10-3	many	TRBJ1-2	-	CAIQANYGYTF	TGTGCCATACAAGCTAACTATGGCTACACCTTC
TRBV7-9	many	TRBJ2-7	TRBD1	CASSFDRAPYEQYF	TGTGCCAGCAGCTTCGACAGGGCACCCTACGAGCAGTACTTC
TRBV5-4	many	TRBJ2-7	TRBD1	CASSITQGQTYEQYF	TGTGCCAGCAGCATTACCCAGGGACAGACCTACGAGCAGTACTTC
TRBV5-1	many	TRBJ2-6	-	CASSNGLSGANVLTF	TGCGCCAGCAGCAATGGACTTTCTGGGGCCAACGTCCTGACTTTC